The sequence of this T cell receptor (beta chain) was determined in a study of blood T cell repertoires in COVID-19. Looking at the study overall: Both acute and convalescent COVID-19 samples were obtained from the United States, Italy and Spain.

This CDR3 comprises 16 residues. Germline V CDR1 and CDR2: MGHRA, YSYEKL. J gave up 10 bases and V 0 bases, and 9 bases lay outside the gene matches. The assay was immunoSEQ multiplex PCR, and TCRdb's table has in-frame clones only and misses some. The sample yields 200,000 to 250,000 clones, 82% seen once. Material: PBMCs or T cells enriched from blood (not recorded which). This chain uses TRBV4-1 with TRBJ1-4; 9 bases map to TRBD1. The clonotype comes from a woman aged 55-70 years who had recovered from COVID-19. CDR3 amino acids: CASSQEGIQGAGKLFF. The CDR3 coding sequence is TGCGCCAGCAGCCAAGAGGGCATACAGGGGGCCGGAAAACTGTTTTTT.